The rows below give T cell receptor beta chains drawn from one sample of a study of yellow fever vaccine responses in identical twins. TCRdb fed the RT-PCR reads into MiXCR, producing one record per CDR3 protein. The sample lists about 4,200 distinct CDR3 sequences, just under 85% occurring once. The sample consisted of T cells from blood (PBMCs), unsorted or a sorted subset (not recorded which), taken before or after yellow fever vaccination (not recorded which). The receptors derive from a young woman who received the yellow fever vaccine. CDR3s include the opening cysteine and the closing phenylalanine or tryptophan. Fields, in order: D gene, V gene, J gene, clone size, CDR3 DNA, CDR3 protein. D genes are given only for firm matches. The size of a clone is reported for some rows only, either as once, few or many, or as a class for expanded clones.

NA	TRBV4-1	TRBJ1-4	few	TGCGCCAGCAGCCAGGAGGTGGTGGGCGAAAAACTGTTTTTT	CASSQEVVGEKLFF
TRBD1	TRBV11-1	TRBJ2-7	NA	TGTGCCAGCAGCTTTAGAGGACAGGCCTACGAGCAGTACTTC	CASSFRGQAYEQYF
NA	TRBV6-4	TRBJ2-1	NA	TGTGCCAGCAGTGACAGGACTCACAGAACAAGCTCCTACAATGAGCAGTTCTTC	CASSDRTHRTSSYNEQFF
NA	TRBV9	TRBJ2-2	NA	TGTGCCAGCAGCGTAGACGGCTTGAACACCGGGGAGCTGTTTTTT	CASSVDGLNTGELFF
NA	TRBV6-1	TRBJ1-2	NA	TGTGCCAGCAGTACACAGGGCGGGTATGGCTACACCTTC	CASSTQGGYGYTF
NA	TRBV28	TRBJ2-3	NA	TGTGCCAGCAGTAAAGGACAGTCAGCTAGCACAGATACGCAGTATTTT	CASSKGQSASTDTQYF
TRBD2	TRBV11-1	TRBJ2-3	NA	TGTGCCAGCAGCCAGCTAGCGGGGCGATCAGATACGCAGTATTTT	CASSQLAGRSDTQYF
NA	TRBV25-1	TRBJ2-7	few	TGTGCCAGCAGTGATGCCGTTTCCTACGAGCAGTACTTC	CASSDAVSYEQYF
TRBD1	TRBV11-2	TRBJ2-7	NA	TGTGCCAGCAGCGGACAGGGTACTGGTTACGAGCAGTACTTC	CASSGQGTGYEQYF
NA	TRBV11-3	TRBJ2-7	once	TGTGCCAGCAGTCCGGGACTGGGCTTCGGGCAGTACTTC	CASSPGLGFGQYF
TRBD2	TRBV7-3	TRBJ2-1	NA	TGTGCCAGCAGCTCTCGGACTAGCGGGGGTTGGGGCAATGAGCAGTTCTTC	CASSSRTSGGWGNEQFF
NA	TRBV11-3	TRBJ2-5	NA	TGTGCCAGCAGCTTAGACGGCGTTCAAGAGACCCAGTACTTC	CASSLDGVQETQYF
NA	TRBV27	TRBJ2-3	NA	TGTGCCAGCAGTTTCCTCAGCAGCCGCACAGATACGCAGTATTTT	CASSFLSSRTDTQYF
TRBD2	TRBV5-6	TRBJ2-1	NA	TGTGCCAGCACCATCACGGGAGGAACCTACAATGAGCAGTTCTTC	CASTITGGTYNEQFF
NA	TRBV15	TRBJ2-1	NA	TGTGCCACCAGCAGCGGGGGTAGCTCCTACAATGAGCAGTTCTTC	CATSSGGSSYNEQFF
TRBD1	TRBV12-3/TRBV12-4	TRBJ2-1	NA	TGTGCCAGCAGGCAACAGGGGGAATCGGCCAATGAGCAGTTCTTC	CASRQQGESANEQFF
NA	TRBV11-1	TRBJ2-4	NA	TGTGCCAGCAGCTTAGCGGGAGAGGAACTCTTGGCCAAAAACATTCAGTACTTC	CASSLAGEELLAKNIQYF
NA	TRBV29-1	TRBJ1-4	once	TGCAGCGTTGGCTGGGCAACTAATGAAAAACTGTTTTTT	CSVGWATNEKLFF
NA	TRBV29-1	TRBJ2-7	once	TGCAGCGTTGAAGATGAAGAGGACTCCTACGAGCAGTACTTC	CSVEDEEDSYEQYF
NA	TRBV28	TRBJ1-5	NA	TGTGCCAGCAGCCAAAGCCGCACAGGGTTGAAGCCCCAGCATTTT	CASSQSRTGLKPQHF
NA	TRBV28	TRBJ2-7	NA	TGTGCCAGCTCTACCTACGAGCAGTACTTC	CASSTYEQYF
NA	TRBV10-1	TRBJ2-5	NA	TGCGCCAGCAGTGAAGGCCTGGGCGCCCGAGAGACCCAGTACTTC	CASSEGLGARETQYF
TRBD2	TRBV20-1	TRBJ2-7	NA	TGCAGTGCTAGTCGGCTAGCGGGTAACTACGAGCAGTACTTC	CSASRLAGNYEQYF
TRBD1	TRBV18	TRBJ2-1	few	TGTGCCAGCTCACCGCAGGGGGAAACCTACAATGAGCAGTTCTTC	CASSPQGETYNEQFF
NA	TRBV11-2	TRBJ2-3	NA	TGTGCCAGCAGCTTAGATCCCACAGATACGCAGTATTTT	CASSLDPTDTQYF
TRBD2	TRBV4-1	TRBJ2-7	NA	TGCGCCAGCAGCCAAGAAATGCGGGGGGCACCCTACGAGCAGTACTTC	CASSQEMRGAPYEQYF
NA	TRBV29-1	TRBJ2-7	NA	TGCAGCGTTGAAGGGGCAGGGGACGAGCAGTACTTC	CSVEGAGDEQYF